The clone carrying this TCR beta chain was counted only a few times. The antigen is unknown. All three twin pairs grew up together with likely shared infections and vaccines. The entry originates in a study of identical twins' blood T cells. The study, taken as a whole, reports: Even for out-of-frame TCRbeta, twins reportedly shared V gene usage much more than unrelated donors.

Libraries were made from RNA as TCR cDNA, using a modified protocol. Each CDR3 protein gets one entry after TCRdb re-called the 5' RACE reads with MiXCR. The sample includes 400,000 or so distinct CDR3 sequences, more than 25% of them seen just once. The sequenced material came from PBMCs. This receptor was taken from a woman between 18 and 50 years old in good health.

The CDR3 loop reads CASSLQDNQETQYF. CDR3 coding DNA: TGTGCCAGCAGCTTACAGGATAACCAAGAGACCCAGTACTTC. The rearrangement joins TRBV7-8 to TRBJ2-5; D remains ambiguous. Trimming cost V 2 bases and J 0 bases, with 7 bases left between them. The CDR3 contains 14 residues. From germline, CDR1 is SGHVS and CDR2 FQNEAQ. The variable domain in full, with the rest retrieved from reference TRBV7-8 and TRBJ2-5, is GAGVSQSPRYKVAKRGQDVALRCDPISGHVSLFWYQQALGQGPEFLTYFQNEAQLDKSGLPSDRFFAERPEGSVSTLKIQRTQQEDSAVYLCASSLQDNQETQYFGPGTRLLVL.